One and the same sample provided the 11 T cell receptor beta chains below, sequenced in a study of shared clonotypes between healthy human individuals. Assay: immunoSEQ multiplex PCR; the TCRdb copy retains only in-frame clones and omits some. Among some 2 million clones listed, about 94% were seen once. CD45RO-negative, CCR7-positively selected cells formed the naive CD8 fraction, excluding terminally differentiated effector memory CD45RA+ cells. The sequencing sample was made of naive CD8+ T cells sorted from blood. These receptors originate from a man aged 18 to 30 in good health.

This clone has just a few counts. The gene calls are TRBV5-6 and TRBJ1-2; D remains ambiguous. The V end was cut by 0 bases, the J end by 4 bases, with 10 bases between. CDR1 is SGHDT and CDR2 is YYEEEE in the germline V gene. The CDR3 runs to 14 residues. The CDR3 protein is CASSLGHLTYGYTF. The CDR3 DNA reads as TGTGCCAGCAGCTTGGGACATCTAACCTATGGCTACACCTTC.

The chain uses TRBV10-2 and TRBJ2-7, with 9 bases that match TRBD2. CDR3 length equals 14 residues. In germline, CDR1 is WSHSY, CDR2 SAAADI. The V segment lost 7 bases and the J segment 0 bases; nucleotides outside the gene matches: 4. CDR3: CASNELAGSYEQYF. CDR3 sequence (DNA): TGCGCCAGCAATGAACTAGCGGGCTCCTACGAGCAGTACTTC.

This chain connects TRBV16 to TRBJ1-1; D unresolved. V shed 0 bases and J shed 1 base, with 6 bases lying between them. From germline, CDR1 is KGHSY and CDR2 FQNENV. The CDR3 is made up of 14 amino acids. The CDR3 coding sequence is TGTGCCAGCAGCCAATCATGGGGGAACACTGAAGCTTTCTTT. Protein product: CASSQSWGNTEAFF.

This chain uses TRBV4-1 with TRBJ1-1; possible D gene TRBD1, 5 bases. The CDR3 length is 15 residues. The V gene's germline CDR1 is MGHRA and CDR2 YSYEKL. Trimming cost V 1 base and J 1 base, with 10 bases left between them. For the CDR3, the DNA is TGCGCCAGCAGCCAAGGGGACGACTGGAACACTGAAGCTTTCTTT. Its protein product is CASSQGDDWNTEAFF.

This chain's CDR3 is CASSPWTSGVAYNEQFF. The CDR3 DNA sequence: TGTGCCAGCAGTCCCTGGACTAGCGGGGTCGCCTACAATGAGCAGTTCTTC. The J gene is TRBJ2-1, the V gene TRBV28; TRBD2 agrees at 12 bases. In germline, CDR1 is MDHEN, CDR2 SYDVKM. With 5 bases clipped from V and 2 bases from J, the junction kept 7 bases outside the gene matches. The CDR3 sequence is 17 residues long. Filled out from reference TRBV28 and TRBJ2-1, the complete variable domain reads DVKVTQSSRYLVKRTGEKVFLECVQDMDHENMFWYRQDPGLGLRLIYFSYDVKMKEKGDIPEGYSVSREKKERFSLILESASTNQTSMYLCASSPWTSGVAYNEQFFGPGTRLTVL.

J is TRBJ2-5 and V is TRBV27, with 9 bases aligning to TRBD2. Germline trimming cut 1 base from V and 1 base from J; bases unmatched to any gene: 4. Germline V gives CDR1 MNHEY, CDR2 SMNVEV (reference sequence). The CDR3 consists of 16 residues. This CDR3 is CASSLLAGGVQETQYF. DNA for the CDR3: TGTGCCAGCAGTTTATTGGCGGGGGGGGTCCAAGAGACCCAGTACTTC.

The chain uses TRBV7-2 and TRBJ2-7, with D possibly TRBD2 on 5 matching bases. Trimming pared 5 bases from V and 7 bases from J, leaving 18 bases between. From germline, CDR1 is SGHTA and CDR2 FQGNSA. This CDR3 spans 14 amino acids. DNA for the CDR3: TGTGCCAGCAGCCCCCTAGCTGGGCTTATAGAGCAGTACTTC. Protein product: CASSPLAGLIEQYF. Variable domain in full (rest from reference TRBV7-2 and TRBJ2-7): GAGVSQSPSNKVTEKGKDVELRCDPISGHTALYWYRQSLGQGLEFLIYFQGNSAPDKSGLPSDRFSAERTGGSVSTLTIQRTQQEDSAVYLCASSPLAGLIEQYFGPGTRLTVT.

The chain is built from TRBV5-1 and TRBJ2-6, with TRBD1 matching 10 bases. This CDR3 region has 17 residues. The germline V gene has CDR1 SGHRS and CDR2 YFSETQ. V shed 4 bases and J 0 bases; nucleotides not matched to a gene: 4. The CDR3 loop is CASSAGQGRSGANVLTF. The CDR3 bases are TGCGCCAGCAGCGCGGGACAGGGGCGCTCTGGGGCCAACGTCCTGACTTTC.

The J gene is TRBJ1-6, the V gene TRBV7-2, with D possibly being TRBD1 (6 bases). V gave up 5 bases and J gave up 9 bases, with 20 bases separating them. The germline gives CDR1 SGHTA, CDR2 FQGNSA. The CDR3 runs to 16 residues. DNA of the CDR3: TGTGCCAGCAGCACCCCTATTCGGGGGCTTCTTTCACCCCTCCACTTT. Its translation is CASSTPIRGLLSPLHF.

V usage is TRBV11-2 and J usage is TRBJ2-1; 10 bases are shared with TRBD2. The CDR3 runs to 15 residues. Germline lookup yields CDR1 SGHAT and CDR2 FQNNGV. V lost 3 bases to trimming and J lost 5 bases; unmatched junction nucleotides: 4. The CDR3 DNA reads TGTGCCAGCAGCTTCAGCGGGAGGGCCGACAATGAGCAGTTCTTC. This codes for CASSFSGRADNEQFF.

The V gene is TRBV6-1, the J gene TRBJ2-1, with a tentative D call TRBD2 (5 bases). This CDR3 contains 15 residues. The V gene lost 1 base and the J gene lost 1 base, with 8 bases spanning the gap. Germline values: CDR1 MNHNS, CDR2 SASEGT. The chain's CDR3 is CASSEGLASYNEQFF. The CDR3 region has the DNA TGTGCCAGCAGTGAAGGGTTAGCGTCCTACAATGAGCAGTTCTTC.